This TCR beta chain appears in the sequencing data of a study of Graves' ophthalmopathy and Graves' hyperthyroidism. Germline loops: CDR1 MNHNS, CDR2 SASEGT. This CDR3 is built from 13 residues. The germline V and J ends were trimmed by 4 bases and 4 bases, with 11 bases remaining between them. Only newly diagnosed hyperthyroidism patients aged 18 to 65, with under 2 months' duration, were enrolled. The authors amplified TCR beta CDR3 regions, and they did so from RNA transcripts for repertoire sequencing. After a first-round RT-PCR with HTBI primers, a second-round multiplex PCR was run. TCRdb analysed the multiplex PCR reads with MiXCR anew, one entry per CDR3 protein. This repertoire shows roughly 380,000 distinct CDR3 sequences, approximately 15% found once; its top ten account for about 7%. Many counts were recorded for this clonotype. Its target is not known. General study results and limits: The model forecast ophthalmopathy progression, reaching roughly 70% sensitivity and 72% to 80% specificity.

The source is a woman aged 18 to 35 with stable Graves' hyperthyroidism. Sequencing was performed on peripheral blood. The chain employs TRBV6-1 and TRBJ2-7, with a weak D call TRBD1 (6 bases). CDR3 sequence: CASSVETGYEQYF. The DNA for the CDR3 is TGTGCCAGCAGTGTAGAAACAGGGTACGAGCAGTACTTC.